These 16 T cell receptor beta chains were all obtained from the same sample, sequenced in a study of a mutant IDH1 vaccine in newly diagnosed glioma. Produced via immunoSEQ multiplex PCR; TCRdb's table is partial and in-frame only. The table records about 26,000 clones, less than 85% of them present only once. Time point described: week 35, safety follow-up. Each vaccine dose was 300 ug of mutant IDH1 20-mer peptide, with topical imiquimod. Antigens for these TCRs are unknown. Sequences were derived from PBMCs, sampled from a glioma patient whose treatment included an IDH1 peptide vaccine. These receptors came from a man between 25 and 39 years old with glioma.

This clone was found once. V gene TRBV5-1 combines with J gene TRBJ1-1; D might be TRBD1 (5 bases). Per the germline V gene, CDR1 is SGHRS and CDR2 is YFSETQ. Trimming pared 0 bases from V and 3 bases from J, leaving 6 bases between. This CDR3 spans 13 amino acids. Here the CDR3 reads CASSLGGDTEAFF. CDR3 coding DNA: TGCGCCAGCAGCTTGGGAGGGGACACTGAAGCTTTCTTT.

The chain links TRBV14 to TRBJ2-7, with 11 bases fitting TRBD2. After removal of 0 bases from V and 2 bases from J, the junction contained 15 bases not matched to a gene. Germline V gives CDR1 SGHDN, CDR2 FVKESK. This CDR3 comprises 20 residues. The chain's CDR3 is CASSQDFFRGLAEVPYEQYF. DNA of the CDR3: TGTGCCAGCAGCCAAGATTTTTTCAGGGGACTAGCGGAGGTCCCCTACGAGCAGTACTTC.

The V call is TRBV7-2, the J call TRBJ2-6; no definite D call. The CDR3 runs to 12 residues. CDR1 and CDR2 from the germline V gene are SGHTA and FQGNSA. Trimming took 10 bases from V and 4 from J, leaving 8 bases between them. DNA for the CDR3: TGTGCCACCCAAACCGGGGCCAACGTCCTGACTTTC. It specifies CATQTGANVLTF.

DNA for the CDR3: TGTGCCAGTAGTATAGGGATGAACACTGAAGCTTTCTTT. Protein: CASSIGMNTEAFF. This chain connects TRBV19 to TRBJ1-1, with D hard to call. V was clipped by 1 base and J by 0 bases, with 3 bases between them. The CDR3 extends over 13 amino acids. Germline loops: CDR1 LNHDA, CDR2 SQIVND (reference sequence).

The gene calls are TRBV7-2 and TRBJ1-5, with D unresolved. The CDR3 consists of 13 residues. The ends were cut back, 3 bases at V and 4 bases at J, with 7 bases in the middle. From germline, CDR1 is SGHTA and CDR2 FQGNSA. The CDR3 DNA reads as TGTGCCAGCAGCTTGAGGGAAAATCAGCCCCAGCATTTT. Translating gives CASSLRENQPQHF.

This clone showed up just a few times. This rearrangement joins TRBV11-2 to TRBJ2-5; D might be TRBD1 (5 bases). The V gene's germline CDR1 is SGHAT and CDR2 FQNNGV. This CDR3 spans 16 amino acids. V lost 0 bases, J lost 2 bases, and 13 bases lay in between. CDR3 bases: TGTGCCAGCAGCTTAGAACCACAGGATCTACAAGAGACCCAGTACTTC. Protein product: CASSLEPQDLQETQYF.

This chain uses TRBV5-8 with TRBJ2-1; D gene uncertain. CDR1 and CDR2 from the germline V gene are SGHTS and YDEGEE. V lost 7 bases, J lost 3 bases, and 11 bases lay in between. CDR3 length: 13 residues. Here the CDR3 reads CASRIHRYNEQFF. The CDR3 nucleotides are TGTGCCAGCCGCATCCACCGCTACAATGAGCAGTTCTTC.

This chain's CDR3 is CASRGGQSGQYNEQFF. As DNA, the CDR3 is TGTGCCAGCAGGGGGGGGCAAAGCGGGCAGTACAATGAGCAGTTCTTC. V and J are TRBV5-4 and TRBJ2-1; D possibly corresponds to TRBD2 (7 bases). Trimming removed 5 bases at V and 4 bases at J, with 19 bases between. Germline loops: CDR1 SGHNT, CDR2 YYREEE (reference sequence). The CDR3 runs 16 residues.

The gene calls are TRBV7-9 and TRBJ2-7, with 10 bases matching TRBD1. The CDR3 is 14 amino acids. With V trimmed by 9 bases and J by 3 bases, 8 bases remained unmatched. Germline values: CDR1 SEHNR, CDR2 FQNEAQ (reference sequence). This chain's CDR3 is CASTGTGAYYEQYF. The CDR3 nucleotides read TGTGCCAGTACCGGGACAGGGGCGTACTACGAGCAGTACTTC.

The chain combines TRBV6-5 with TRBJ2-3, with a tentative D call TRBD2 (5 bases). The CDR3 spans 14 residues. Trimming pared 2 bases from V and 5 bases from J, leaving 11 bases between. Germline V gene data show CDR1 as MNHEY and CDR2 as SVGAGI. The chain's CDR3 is CASSYARAQDTQYF. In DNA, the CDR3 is TGTGCCAGCAGTTACGCGAGGGCCCAAGATACGCAGTATTTT.

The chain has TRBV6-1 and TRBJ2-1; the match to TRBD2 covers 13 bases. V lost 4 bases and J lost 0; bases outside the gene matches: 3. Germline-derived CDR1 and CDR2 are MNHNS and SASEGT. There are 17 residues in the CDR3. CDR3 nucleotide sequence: TGTGCCAGCAGTGGACTAGCGGGAGGCCTCTCCTACAATGAGCAGTTCTTC. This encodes CASSGLAGGLSYNEQFF.

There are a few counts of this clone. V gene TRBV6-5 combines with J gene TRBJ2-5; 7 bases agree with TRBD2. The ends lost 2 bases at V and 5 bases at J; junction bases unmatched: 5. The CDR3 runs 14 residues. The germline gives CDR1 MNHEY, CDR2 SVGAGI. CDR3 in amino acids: CASSYRSSGETQYF. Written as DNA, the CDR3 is TGTGCCAGCAGTTACAGAAGTAGCGGGGAGACCCAGTACTTC.

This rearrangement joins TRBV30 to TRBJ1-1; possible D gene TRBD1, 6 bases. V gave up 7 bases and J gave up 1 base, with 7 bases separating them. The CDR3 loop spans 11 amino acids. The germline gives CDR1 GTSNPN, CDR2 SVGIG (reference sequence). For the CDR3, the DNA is TGTGCCTTAGGGGGGAACACTGAAGCTTTCTTT. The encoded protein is CALGGNTEAFF.

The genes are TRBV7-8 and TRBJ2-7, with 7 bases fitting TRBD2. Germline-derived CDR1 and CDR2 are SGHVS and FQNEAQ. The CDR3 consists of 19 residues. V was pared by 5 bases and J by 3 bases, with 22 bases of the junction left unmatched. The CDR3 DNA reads TGTGCCAGCAGCCCTTTTAGGGTCCCCGTTGGGGACTACTACTACGAGCAGTACTTC. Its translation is CASSPFRVPVGDYYYEQYF.

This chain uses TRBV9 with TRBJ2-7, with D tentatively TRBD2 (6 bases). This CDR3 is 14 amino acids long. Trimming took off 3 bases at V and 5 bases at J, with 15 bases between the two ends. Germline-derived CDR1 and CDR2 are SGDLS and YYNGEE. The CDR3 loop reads CASSATGESDEQYF. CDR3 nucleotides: TGTGCCAGCAGCGCAACGGGAGAGAGCGACGAGCAGTACTTC.

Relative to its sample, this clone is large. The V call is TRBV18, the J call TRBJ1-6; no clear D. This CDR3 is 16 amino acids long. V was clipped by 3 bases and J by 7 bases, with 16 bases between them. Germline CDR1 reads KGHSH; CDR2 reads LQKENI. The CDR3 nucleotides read TGTGCCAGCTCACCCGGGCTTCCTGGAGGGAATTCACCCCTCCACTTT. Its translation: CASSPGLPGGNSPLHF. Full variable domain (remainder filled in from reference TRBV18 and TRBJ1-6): NAGVMQNPRHLVRRRGQEARLRCSPMKGHSHVYWYRQLPEEGLKFMVYLQKENIIDESGMPKERFSAEFPKEGPSILRIQQVVRGDSAAYFCASSPGLPGGNSPLHFGNGTRLTVT.